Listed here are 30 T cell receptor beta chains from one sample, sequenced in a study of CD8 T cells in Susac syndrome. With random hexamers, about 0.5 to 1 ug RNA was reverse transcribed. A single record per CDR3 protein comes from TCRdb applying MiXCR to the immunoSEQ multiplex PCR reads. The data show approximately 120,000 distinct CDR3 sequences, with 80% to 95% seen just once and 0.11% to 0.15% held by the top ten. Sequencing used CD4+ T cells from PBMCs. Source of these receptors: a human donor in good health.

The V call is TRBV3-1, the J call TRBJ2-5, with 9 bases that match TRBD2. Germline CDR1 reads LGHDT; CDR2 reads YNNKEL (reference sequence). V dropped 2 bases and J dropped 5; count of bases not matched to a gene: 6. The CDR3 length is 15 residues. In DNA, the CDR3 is TGTGCCAGCAGCCAAATAGCGGGGGCAACGGAGACCCAGTACTTC. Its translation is CASSQIAGATETQYF.

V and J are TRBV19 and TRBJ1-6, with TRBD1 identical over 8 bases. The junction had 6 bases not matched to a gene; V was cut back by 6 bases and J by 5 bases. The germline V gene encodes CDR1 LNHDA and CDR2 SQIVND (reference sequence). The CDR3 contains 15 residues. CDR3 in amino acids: CASSGQGRNNSPLHF. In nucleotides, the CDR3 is TGTGCCAGTAGCGGACAGGGAAGGAATAATTCACCCCTCCACTTT.

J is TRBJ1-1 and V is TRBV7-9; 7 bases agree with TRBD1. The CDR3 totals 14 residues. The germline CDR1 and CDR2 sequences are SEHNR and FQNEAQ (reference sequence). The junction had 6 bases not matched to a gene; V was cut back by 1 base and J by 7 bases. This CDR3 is CASSLGGQSVEAFF. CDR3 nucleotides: TGTGCCAGCAGCTTAGGGGGACAGTCTGTTGAAGCTTTCTTT.

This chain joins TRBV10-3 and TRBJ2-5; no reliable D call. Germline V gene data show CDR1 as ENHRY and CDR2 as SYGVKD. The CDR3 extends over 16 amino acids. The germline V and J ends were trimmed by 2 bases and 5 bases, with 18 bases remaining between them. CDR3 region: CAISEPGVQRRETQYF. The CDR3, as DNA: TGTGCCATCAGTGAGCCAGGCGTCCAACGTCGGGAGACCCAGTACTTC.

CDR3 region: CASGGGTNYGYTF. The CDR3 DNA follows: TGTGCCAGCGGGGGAGGTACTAACTATGGCTACACCTTC. The chain has TRBV2 and TRBJ1-2; TRBD1 is a possible D gene (5 bases). The germline gives CDR1 SNHLY, CDR2 FYNNEI. The CDR3 is 13 amino acids. Trimming took 8 bases from V and 0 from J, leaving 10 bases between them.

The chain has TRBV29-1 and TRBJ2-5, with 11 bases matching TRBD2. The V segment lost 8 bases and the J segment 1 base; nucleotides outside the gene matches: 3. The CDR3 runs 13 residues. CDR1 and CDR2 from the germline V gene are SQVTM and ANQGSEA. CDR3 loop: CSSSGGIQETQYF. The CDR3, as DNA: TGCAGCTCTAGCGGGGGGATCCAAGAGACCCAGTACTTC. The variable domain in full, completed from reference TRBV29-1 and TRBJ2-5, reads SAVISQKPSRDICQRGTSLTIQCQVDSQVTMMFWYRQQPGQSLTLIATANQGSEATYESGFVIDKFPISRPNLTFSTLTVSNMSPEDSSIYLCSSSGGIQETQYFGPGTRLLVL.

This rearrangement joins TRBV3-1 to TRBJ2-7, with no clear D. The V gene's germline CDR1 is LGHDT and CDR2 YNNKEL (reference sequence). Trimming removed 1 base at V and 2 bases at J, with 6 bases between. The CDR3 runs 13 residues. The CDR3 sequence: CASSQGSAYEQYF. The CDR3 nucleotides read TGTGCCAGCAGCCAAGGTTCGGCCTACGAGCAGTACTTC.

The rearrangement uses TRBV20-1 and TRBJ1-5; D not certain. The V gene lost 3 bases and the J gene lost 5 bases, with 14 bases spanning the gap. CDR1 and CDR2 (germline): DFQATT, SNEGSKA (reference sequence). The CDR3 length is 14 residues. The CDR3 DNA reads TGCAGTGCTAGGAAGGGCCCCGGCTATCAGCCCCAGCATTTT. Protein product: CSARKGPGYQPQHF.

CDR3 nucleotides: TGTGCCAGCAGCTCCGGGAGATTGAACACTGAAGCTTTCTTT. Protein sequence: CASSSGRLNTEAFF. The chain carries TRBV7-2 and TRBJ1-1, with unresolved D. The germline gives CDR1 SGHTA, CDR2 FQGNSA. The CDR3 has 14 amino acids. V gave up 4 bases and J gave up 0 bases, with 9 bases separating them.

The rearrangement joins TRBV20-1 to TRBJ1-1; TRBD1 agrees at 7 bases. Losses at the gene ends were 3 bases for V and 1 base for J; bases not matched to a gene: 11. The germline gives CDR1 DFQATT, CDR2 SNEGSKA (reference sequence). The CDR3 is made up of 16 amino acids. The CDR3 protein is CSASPLGQISNTEAFF. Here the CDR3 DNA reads TGCAGTGCTAGTCCCCTGGGACAGATATCGAACACTGAAGCTTTCTTT.

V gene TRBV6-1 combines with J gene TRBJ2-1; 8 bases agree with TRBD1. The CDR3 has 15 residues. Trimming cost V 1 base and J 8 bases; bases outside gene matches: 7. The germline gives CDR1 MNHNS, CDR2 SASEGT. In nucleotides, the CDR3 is TGTGCCAGCAGTGAAGTAGGTCAGGGGGCGCATGAGCAGTTCTTC. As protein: CASSEVGQGAHEQFF.

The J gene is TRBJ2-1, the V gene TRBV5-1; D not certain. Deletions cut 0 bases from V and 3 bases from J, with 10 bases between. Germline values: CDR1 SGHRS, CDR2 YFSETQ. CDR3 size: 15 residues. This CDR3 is CASSLGQAVYNEQFF. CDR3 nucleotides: TGCGCCAGCAGCTTGGGCCAGGCTGTCTACAATGAGCAGTTCTTC.

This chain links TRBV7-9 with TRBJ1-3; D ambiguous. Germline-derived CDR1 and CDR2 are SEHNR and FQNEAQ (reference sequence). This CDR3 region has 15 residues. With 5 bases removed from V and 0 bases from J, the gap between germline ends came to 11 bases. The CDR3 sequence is CASSPGRTSGNTIYF. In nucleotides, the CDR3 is TGTGCCAGCAGCCCTGGACGGACCTCTGGAAACACCATATATTTT. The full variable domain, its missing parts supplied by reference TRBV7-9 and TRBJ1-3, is DTGVSQNPRHKITKRGQNVTFRCDPISEHNRLYWYRQTLGQGPEFLTYFQNEAQLEKSRLLSDRFSAERPKGSFSTLEIQRTEQGDSAMYLCASSPGRTSGNTIYFGEGSWLTVV.

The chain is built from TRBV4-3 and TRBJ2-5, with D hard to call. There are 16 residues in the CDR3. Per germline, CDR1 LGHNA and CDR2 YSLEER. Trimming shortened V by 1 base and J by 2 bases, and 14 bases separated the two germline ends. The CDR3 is CASSQAPLSGQETQYF. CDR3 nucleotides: TGCGCCAGCAGCCAAGCCCCGTTGTCGGGTCAAGAGACCCAGTACTTC.

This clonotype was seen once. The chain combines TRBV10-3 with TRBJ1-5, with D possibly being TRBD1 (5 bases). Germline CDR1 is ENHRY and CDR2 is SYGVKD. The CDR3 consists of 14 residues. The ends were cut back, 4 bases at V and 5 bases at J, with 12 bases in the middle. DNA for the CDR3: TGTGCCATCAGTGGCGGCAGGGTCGATCAGCCCCAGCATTTT. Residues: CAISGGRVDQPQHF.

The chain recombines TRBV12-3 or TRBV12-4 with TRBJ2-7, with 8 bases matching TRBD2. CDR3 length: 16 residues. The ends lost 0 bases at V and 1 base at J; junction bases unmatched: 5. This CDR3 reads CASSLASGSLSYEQYF. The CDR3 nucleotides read TGTGCCAGCAGTTTAGCGAGCGGGAGCCTTTCCTACGAGCAGTACTTC.

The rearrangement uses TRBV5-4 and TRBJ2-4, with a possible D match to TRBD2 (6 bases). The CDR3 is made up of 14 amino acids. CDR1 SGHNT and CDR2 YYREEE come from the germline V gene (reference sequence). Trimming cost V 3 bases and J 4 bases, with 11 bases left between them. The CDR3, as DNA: TGTGCCAGCAGCTACTTCGGGGGTAAAAACATTCAGTACTTC. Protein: CASSYFGGKNIQYF. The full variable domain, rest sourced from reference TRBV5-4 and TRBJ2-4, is ETGVTQSPTHLIKTRGQQVTLRCSSQSGHNTVSWYQQALGQGPQFIFQYYREEENGRGNFPPRFSGLQFPNYSSELNVNALELDDSALYLCASSYFGGKNIQYFGAGTRLSVL.

The CDR3 DNA sequence: TGTGCCAGTAGTATTGACACGGTGTTAAACACTGAAGCTTTCTTT. Its protein product is CASSIDTVLNTEAFF. The V call is TRBV19, the J call TRBJ1-1; D unresolved. CDR1 and CDR2 (germline): LNHDA, SQIVND (reference sequence). V lost 3 bases and J lost 2, with 13 bases in between. The CDR3 runs 15 residues.

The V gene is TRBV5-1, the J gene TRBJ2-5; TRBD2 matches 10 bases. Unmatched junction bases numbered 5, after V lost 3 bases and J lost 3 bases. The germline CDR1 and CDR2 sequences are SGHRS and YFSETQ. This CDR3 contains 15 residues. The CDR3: CASSSSGGVEETQYF. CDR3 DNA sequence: TGCGCCAGCAGCTCAAGCGGGGGGGTAGAAGAGACCCAGTACTTC.

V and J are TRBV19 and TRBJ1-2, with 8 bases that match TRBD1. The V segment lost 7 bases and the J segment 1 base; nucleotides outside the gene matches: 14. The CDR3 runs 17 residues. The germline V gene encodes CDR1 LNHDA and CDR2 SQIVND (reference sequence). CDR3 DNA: TGTGCCAGTACCAGACACGGGACAGGCGAACTTAACTATGGCTACACCTTC. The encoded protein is CASTRHGTGELNYGYTF.

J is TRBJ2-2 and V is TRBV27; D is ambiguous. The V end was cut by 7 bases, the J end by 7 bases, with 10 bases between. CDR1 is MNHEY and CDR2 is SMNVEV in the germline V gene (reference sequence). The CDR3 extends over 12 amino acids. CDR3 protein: CASKGLGGELFF. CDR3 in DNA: TGTGCCAGCAAGGGTCTCGGCGGGGAGCTGTTTTTT.

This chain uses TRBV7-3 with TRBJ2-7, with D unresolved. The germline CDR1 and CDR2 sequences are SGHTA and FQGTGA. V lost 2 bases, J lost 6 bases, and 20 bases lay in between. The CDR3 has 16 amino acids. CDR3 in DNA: TGTGCCAGCAGCTTAGCCCCCACAGCCAGCAGAGGCGAGCAGTACTTC. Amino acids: CASSLAPTASRGEQYF.

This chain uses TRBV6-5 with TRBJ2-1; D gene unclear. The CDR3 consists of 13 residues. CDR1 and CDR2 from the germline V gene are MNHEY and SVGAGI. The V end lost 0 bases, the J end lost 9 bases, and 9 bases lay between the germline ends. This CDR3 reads CASSYSIRVEQFF. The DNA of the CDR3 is TGTGCCAGCAGTTACTCCATCCGTGTTGAGCAGTTCTTC.

CDR3 region: CASGRDRGGPQHF. The CDR3 region has the DNA TGTGCCTCAGGTAGAGACAGAGGGGGGCCCCAGCATTTT. The chain combines TRBV9 with TRBJ1-5; D perhaps matches TRBD1 (6 bases). The length of the CDR3 is 13 residues. Deletions cut 10 bases from V and 9 bases from J, with 20 bases between. From germline, CDR1 is SGDLS and CDR2 YYNGEE.

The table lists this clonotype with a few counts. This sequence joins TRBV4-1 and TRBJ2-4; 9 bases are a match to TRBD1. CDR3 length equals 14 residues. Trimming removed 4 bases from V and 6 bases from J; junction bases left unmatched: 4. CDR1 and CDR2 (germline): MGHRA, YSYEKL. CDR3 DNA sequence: TGCGCCAGCAGCCTGCCGGGACAGGGAAACATTCAGTACTTC. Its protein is CASSLPGQGNIQYF.

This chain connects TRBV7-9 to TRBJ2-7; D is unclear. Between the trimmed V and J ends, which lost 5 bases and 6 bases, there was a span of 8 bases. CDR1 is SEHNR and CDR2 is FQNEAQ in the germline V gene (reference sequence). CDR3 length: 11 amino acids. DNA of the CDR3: TGTGCCAGCAGCCCGAAACTCGAGCAGTACTTC. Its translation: CASSPKLEQYF.

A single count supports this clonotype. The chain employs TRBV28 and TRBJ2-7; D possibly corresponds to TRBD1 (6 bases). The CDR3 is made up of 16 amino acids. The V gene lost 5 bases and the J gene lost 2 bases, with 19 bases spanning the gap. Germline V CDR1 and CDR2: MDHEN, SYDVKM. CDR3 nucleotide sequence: TGTGCCAGCAGTCTACCGCTCCAGGGGCCTACCTACGAGCAGTACTTC. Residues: CASSLPLQGPTYEQYF.

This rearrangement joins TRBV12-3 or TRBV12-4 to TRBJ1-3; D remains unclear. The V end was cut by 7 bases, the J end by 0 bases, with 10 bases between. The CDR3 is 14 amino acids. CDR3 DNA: TGTGCCAGCAACGGGCCTGACTCTGGAAACACCATATATTTT. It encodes CASNGPDSGNTIYF.

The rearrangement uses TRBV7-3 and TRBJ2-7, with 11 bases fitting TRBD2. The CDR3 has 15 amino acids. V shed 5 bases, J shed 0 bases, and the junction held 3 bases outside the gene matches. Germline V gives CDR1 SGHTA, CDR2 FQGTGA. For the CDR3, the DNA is TGTGCCAGCAGCCGTACTAGCGGGGGCTCCTACGAGCAGTACTTC. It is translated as CASSRTSGGSYEQYF. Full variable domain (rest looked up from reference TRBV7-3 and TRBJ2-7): GAGVSQTPSNKVTEKGKYVELRCDPISGHTALYWYRQSLGQGPEFLIYFQGTGAADDSGLPNDRFFAVRPEGSVSTLKIQRTERGDSAVYLCASSRTSGGSYEQYFGPGTRLTVT.

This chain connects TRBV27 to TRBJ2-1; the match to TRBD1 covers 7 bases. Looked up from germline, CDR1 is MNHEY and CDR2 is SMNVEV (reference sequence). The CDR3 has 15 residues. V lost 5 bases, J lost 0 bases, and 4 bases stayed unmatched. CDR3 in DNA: TGTGCCAGCAGTCGGGACAGCAGCTCCTACAATGAGCAGTTCTTC. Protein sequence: CASSRDSSSYNEQFF.